The sequence of this T cell receptor (beta chain) was determined in a study of blood T cells in healthy people across ages. The CDR3 is made up of 14 amino acids. Trimming stripped 6 bases from V and 4 bases from J, with 18 bases between. The germline V gene encodes CDR1 DFQATT and CDR2 SNEGSKA (reference sequence). Next came a second PCR, run for roughly 6 to 11 cycles, which used a sample-barcoded 5' primer along with a J-beta primer mix. Each CDR3 protein is one row after TCRdb ran MiXCR on the 5' RACE reads. Found here are some 1.5 million distinct CDR3 sequences, 28% of them singletons; the top ten hold roughly 8.2%.

Sequenced input: blood. The chain combines TRBV20-1 with TRBJ2-5; TRBD1 might be the D (6 bases). This sequence originates from a woman between 25 and 40 years old in good health. Written as DNA, the CDR3 is TGCAGTGCCGAATATCGGCAGGGGCGAGAGACCCAGTACTTC. This sequence encodes CSAEYRQGRETQYF.